These 30 T cell receptor beta chains were sequenced from one sample in a study of human T cells and chemical hapten exposure. Time point described: patch test 1, 2 weeks after DPC sensitization. The treatment denotes: therapeutic diphenylcyclopropenone sensitization with weekly scalp DPC. TCRdb called the RACE reads again in MiXCR, with one record for every CDR3 protein. This table has 150,000 or so distinct CDR3 sequences, about 14% appearing once. Sequencing used whole blood, obtained in connection with sensitization to the hapten diphenylcyclopropenone (DPC). The receptors here all came from a woman in her 30s with alopecia areata. Some clones in this sample may be carry-over from other donors' samples.

The V and J genes are TRBV6-1 and TRBJ2-7; 11 positions agree with TRBD1. With 4 bases clipped from V and 7 bases from J, the junction kept 9 bases outside the gene matches. CDR3 length: 15 amino acids. CDR1 and CDR2 from the germline V gene are MNHNS and SASEGT. Here the CDR3 reads CASSGGTGGGEEQYF. CDR3 nucleotide sequence: TGTGCCAGCAGTGGCGGGACAGGGGGTGGCGAGGAGCAGTACTTC.

In this sample, this clonotype turned up many times. The J gene is TRBJ1-2, the V gene TRBV7-9; D is perhaps TRBD1 (5 bases). CDR1 and CDR2 from the germline V gene are SEHNR and FQNEAQ (reference sequence). CDR3 length: 17 residues. The V gene lost 7 bases and the J gene lost 6 bases, with 27 bases spanning the gap. The CDR3 bases are TGTGCCAGCACCATAGCCAACTCAGGGTTTCCCAGTCATGGCTACACCTTC. Translating it yields CASTIANSGFPSHGYTF. The whole variable domain, remainder taken from reference TRBV7-9 and TRBJ1-2, is DTGVSQNPRHKITKRGQNVTFRCDPISEHNRLYWYRQTLGQGPEFLTYFQNEAQLEKSRLLSDRFSAERPKGSFSTLEIQRTEQGDSAMYLCASTIANSGFPSHGYTFGSGTRLTVV.

V and J are TRBV7-2 and TRBJ2-1, with D perhaps TRBD2 (5 bases). The germline CDR1 and CDR2 sequences are SGHTA and FQGNSA. The CDR3 is 15 amino acids. Trimming took off 2 bases at V and 0 bases at J, with 8 bases between the two ends. CDR3 sequence: CASSLSGGSYNEQFF. The DNA of the CDR3 is TGTGCCAGCAGCTTAAGCGGAGGCTCCTACAATGAGCAGTTCTTC.

The V and J genes are TRBV15 and TRBJ1-6; TRBD1 agrees at 7 bases. This CDR3 has 17 amino acids. Trimming cost V 5 bases and J 6 bases; bases outside gene matches: 13. Per germline, CDR1 LNHNV and CDR2 YYDKDF (reference sequence). The CDR3 nucleotides read TGTGCCACCAGCCGATCCCCCGGGACAGTATTTAATTCACCCCTCCACTTT. Its protein product is CATSRSPGTVFNSPLHF.

The rearrangement uses TRBV13 and TRBJ2-5; 10 bases align to TRBD1. Germline V CDR1 and CDR2: PRHDT, FYEKMQ (reference sequence). This CDR3 comprises 16 residues. V dropped 5 bases and J dropped 5; count of bases not matched to a gene: 11. The CDR3 is CASSLQRGTGVETQYF. The CDR3 DNA sequence: TGTGCCAGCAGCCTCCAGCGGGGGACAGGGGTGGAGACCCAGTACTTC.

The genes are TRBV20-1 and TRBJ2-3; 7 bases agree with TRBD1. Trimming at V came to 2 bases and at J to 1 base, leaving 12 bases not matched to a gene. This CDR3 has 17 residues. Germline V gene data show CDR1 as DFQATT and CDR2 as SNEGSKA (reference sequence). As DNA, the CDR3 is TGCAGTGCTAGACTCTACAGGGGAGAGTCGCGCACAGATACGCAGTATTTT. The encoded protein is CSARLYRGESRTDTQYF.

This clonotype was observed a few times. The CDR3 is CASSSNLRTLDTQYF. CDR3 DNA sequence: TGTGCCAGCAGTAGTAACTTAAGAACTTTAGATACGCAGTATTTT. J is TRBJ2-3 and V is TRBV7-2; no definite D call. V was clipped by 6 bases and J by 5 bases, with 18 bases between them. The germline V gene has CDR1 SGHTA and CDR2 FQGNSA. The CDR3 length is 15 residues.

The chain recombines TRBV7-2 with TRBJ2-1, with 7 nucleotides matching TRBD2. CDR1 and CDR2 (germline): SGHTA, FQGNSA. The CDR3 sequence is 12 residues long. Trimming took 8 bases from V and 8 from J; bases not matched to a gene: 6. This CDR3 is CASWASGDEQFF. The DNA for the CDR3 is TGTGCCAGCTGGGCTAGCGGCGATGAGCAGTTCTTC.

The V gene is TRBV24-1, the J gene TRBJ1-2; D remains unclear. The CDR3 contains 13 residues. Trimming removed 5 bases at V and 6 bases at J, with 12 bases between. CDR1 is KGHDR and CDR2 is SFDVKD in the germline V gene. DNA for the CDR3: TGTGCCACCAGTGCATCTGGGTTTGATGGCTACACCTTC. Its translation: CATSASGFDGYTF.

There are many counts of this clonotype. CDR3 in DNA: TGTGCCAGCAGCTTAATTGGGCAGAACGAGCAGTACTTC. This translates into CASSLIGQNEQYF. The chain links TRBV11-2 to TRBJ2-7; no clear D gene. The germline gives CDR1 SGHAT, CDR2 FQNNGV. The CDR3 runs 13 residues. V gave up 2 bases and J gave up 5 bases, with 10 bases separating them.

In its sample, this clonotype was seen many times. This sequence joins TRBV12-3 or TRBV12-4 and TRBJ2-5, with 10 bases fitting TRBD2. This CDR3 is built from 15 residues. With 6 bases clipped from V and 4 bases from J, the junction kept 8 bases outside the gene matches. The CDR3 coding sequence is TGTGCCAGCAGGCACAGCGGGAGGGCCGGAGAGACCCAGTACTTC. It yields the protein CASRHSGRAGETQYF.

The V gene is TRBV5-1, the J gene TRBJ2-1; 14 bases match TRBD2. Germline loops: CDR1 SGHRS, CDR2 YFSETQ. CDR3 length equals 16 residues. V was clipped by 2 bases and J by 8 bases; unmatched bases: 6. Written as DNA, the CDR3 is TGCGCCAGCAGCTTACCGGGACTAGCGGGGGTGGATGAGCAGTTCTTC. It translates to CASSLPGLAGVDEQFF.

This clonotype came up a few times. This sequence joins TRBV4-2 and TRBJ1-4, with a tentative D call TRBD1 (5 bases). This CDR3 comprises 15 residues. V shed 1 base and J shed 7 bases, with 13 bases lying between them. Germline assignment: CDR1 LGHNA and CDR2 YNFKEQ. This CDR3 reads CASSQAGGEREKLFF. DNA for the CDR3: TGTGCCAGCAGCCAAGCCGGGGGAGAACGTGAAAAACTGTTTTTT.

This clonotype was detected ten times or more. The gene calls are TRBV20-1 and TRBJ2-2; D remains ambiguous. Germline V gene lookup returns CDR1 DFQATT and CDR2 SNEGSKA (reference sequence). CDR3 length: 13 amino acids. Trimming removed 1 base from V and 4 bases from J, with 7 bases in between. Written as DNA, the CDR3 is TGCAGTGCTAGAGTGACCTTCACCGGGGAGCTGTTTTTT. It translates to CSARVTFTGELFF.

In this sample, this clonotype turned up many times. This chain links TRBV12-3 or TRBV12-4 with TRBJ2-2, with D uncertain. V shed 10 bases and J shed 0 bases, with 12 bases lying between them. The CDR3 runs 14 residues. CDR3 coding DNA: TGTGCCAATTTAGACAACGCGAACACCGGGGAGCTGTTTTTT. Protein: CANLDNANTGELFF.

The chain carries TRBV7-2 and TRBJ2-5; D not certain. The germline V gene has CDR1 SGHTA and CDR2 FQGNSA. The CDR3 spans 11 residues. V gave up 3 bases and J gave up 8 bases, with 7 bases separating them. DNA for the CDR3: TGTGCCAGCAGCTTGCAAAAAACCCAGTACTTC. This sequence encodes CASSLQKTQYF.

V usage is TRBV6-2 or TRBV6-3 and J usage is TRBJ2-1; either TRBD1 or TRBD2 may supply D (5 bases each). The CDR3 length is 15 residues. Trimming removed 4 bases from V and 4 bases from J, with 14 bases in between. Germline CDR1 and CDR2: MNHEY and SVGEGT. The CDR3 coding sequence is TGTGCCAGCAGTTTGGGACCGGAGTCATACAATGAGCAGTTCTTC. Its protein is CASSLGPESYNEQFF.

This clonotype was seen repeatedly, ten times or more. The chain joins TRBV29-1 to TRBJ1-4; D not certain. The CDR3 consists of 12 residues. Germline CDR1 is SQVTM and CDR2 is ANQGSEA. V was cut by 6 bases and J by 4 bases, with 9 bases left in between. CDR3 residues: CSVREGNEKLFF. The CDR3 DNA follows: TGCAGCGTCCGGGAGGGTAATGAAAAACTGTTTTTT. Together with reference TRBV29-1 and TRBJ1-4, the CDR3 gives the full variable domain: SAVISQKPSRDICQRGTSLTIQCQVDSQVTMMFWYRQQPGQSLTLIATANQGSEATYESGFVIDKFPISRPNLTFSTLTVSNMSPEDSSIYLCSVREGNEKLFFGSGTQLSVL.

This chain connects TRBV4-1 to TRBJ2-2; 7 bases align to TRBD2. The CDR3 runs 17 residues. CDR1 MGHRA and CDR2 YSYEKL come from the germline V gene. V was clipped by 4 bases and J by 4 bases; unmatched bases: 12. The CDR3 sequence: CASSPDPPAGTTGELFF. The CDR3 nucleotides are TGCGCCAGCAGCCCTGATCCACCAGCGGGGACCACCGGGGAGCTGTTTTTT.

Many counts were recorded for this clonotype. The rearrangement links TRBV29-1 to TRBJ1-2; D remains ambiguous. The CDR3 consists of 13 residues. Germline V lookup: CDR1 SQVTM, CDR2 ANQGSEA. V lost 1 base and J 4 bases, leaving 10 bases between the germline ends. CDR3 region: CSVEAIELYGYTF. Written as DNA, the CDR3 is TGCAGCGTTGAAGCGATAGAACTCTATGGCTACACCTTC.

The chain joins TRBV6-2 or TRBV6-3 to TRBJ2-7; maybe TRBD1 (6 bases). The CDR3 length is 13 residues. Trimming cost V 6 bases and J 3 bases, with 12 bases left between them. Germline V gene lookup returns CDR1 MNHEY and CDR2 SVGEGT. In nucleotides, the CDR3 is TGTGCCAGCAGCAGGGACACCTTCTACGAGCAGTACTTC. As protein: CASSRDTFYEQYF.

This clonotype has more than one count but fewer than ten. The rearrangement joins TRBV27 to TRBJ1-1, with 9 positions matching TRBD1. Germline lookup yields CDR1 MNHEY and CDR2 SMNVEV (reference sequence). The junction had 5 bases not matched to a gene; V was cut back by 2 bases and J by 7 bases. The CDR3 loop spans 14 amino acids. The CDR3 is CASSLRDRDYEAFF. CDR3 coding DNA: TGTGCCAGCAGTTTAAGGGACAGGGATTATGAAGCTTTCTTT.

The J gene is TRBJ1-1, the V gene TRBV29-1, with 11 bases lining up with TRBD1. The germline CDR1 and CDR2 sequences are SQVTM and ANQGSEA. Trimming removed 6 bases from V and 4 bases from J; junction bases left unmatched: 4. The length of the CDR3 is 13 residues. CDR3 nucleotides: TGCAGCGTCTGGACAGGGGGCTTCACTGAAGCTTTCTTT. Residues: CSVWTGGFTEAFF.

This clonotype has only a few counts. The chain combines TRBV9 with TRBJ1-1; D ambiguous. The CDR3 runs 13 residues. The ends were cut back, 0 bases at V and 4 bases at J, with 7 bases in the middle. In germline, CDR1 is SGDLS, CDR2 YYNGEE. CDR3 protein: CASSVAPTTEAFF. The CDR3 DNA is TGTGCCAGCAGCGTAGCCCCAACCACTGAAGCTTTCTTT.

There are a few counts of this clonotype. The rearrangement links TRBV4-2 to TRBJ1-5; D possibly corresponds to TRBD1 (6 bases). The CDR3 covers 19 residues. The V end was cut by 4 bases, the J end by 0 bases, with 22 bases between. Looked up from germline, CDR1 is LGHNA and CDR2 is YNFKEQ. The CDR3 protein is CASSPYYYRDLNSNQPQHF. The CDR3 region has the DNA TGTGCCAGCAGCCCCTACTACTACAGGGACCTCAATAGCAATCAGCCCCAGCATTTT.

There are a few counts of this clonotype. The chain links TRBV6-5 to TRBJ2-3; D might be TRBD1 (5 bases). V gave up 6 bases and J gave up 0 bases, with 10 bases separating them. The CDR3 is made up of 14 amino acids. CDR1 and CDR2 from the germline V gene are MNHEY and SVGAGI. The DNA of the CDR3 is TGTGCCAGCAGGGAAGGGGCTAGCACAGATACGCAGTATTTT. Encoded protein: CASREGASTDTQYF.

This clonotype was counted a single time. The chain carries TRBV4-3 and TRBJ1-2; D not certain. V gave up 1 base and J gave up 4 bases, with 7 bases separating them. This CDR3 is built from 13 residues. The germline CDR1 and CDR2 sequences are LGHNA and YSLEER. The CDR3 nucleotides are TGCGCCAGCAGCCAAGCTCAGGCCTATGGCTACACCTTC. Translating gives CASSQAQAYGYTF.

This clonotype showed up many times. V usage is TRBV2 and J usage is TRBJ1-1; 9 bases line up with TRBD1. Germline loops: CDR1 SNHLY, CDR2 FYNNEI. This CDR3 has 14 amino acids. V was clipped by 4 bases and J by 5 bases; unmatched bases: 5. The CDR3 sequence is CASSVGQGRTEAFF. CDR3 sequence (DNA): TGTGCCAGCAGTGTAGGACAGGGGAGGACTGAAGCTTTCTTT.

This clonotype was recorded a few times. This chain joins TRBV2 and TRBJ1-5, with D unresolved. Trimming removed 4 bases at V and 6 bases at J, with 10 bases between. This CDR3 has 13 residues. Per germline, CDR1 SNHLY and CDR2 FYNNEI. CDR3 protein: CASSAQDGQPQHF. In DNA form, the CDR3 reads TGTGCCAGCAGTGCGCAGGACGGTCAGCCCCAGCATTTT.

This clonotype was detected only a few times. This chain connects TRBV29-1 to TRBJ2-7; maybe TRBD1 (5 bases). V lost 6 bases to trimming and J lost 1 base, with 10 bases between them. CDR1 SQVTM and CDR2 ANQGSEA come from the germline V gene. This CDR3 contains 12 residues. The CDR3: CSVATGSYEQYF. Written as DNA, the CDR3 is TGCAGCGTAGCAACAGGATCCTACGAGCAGTACTTC.